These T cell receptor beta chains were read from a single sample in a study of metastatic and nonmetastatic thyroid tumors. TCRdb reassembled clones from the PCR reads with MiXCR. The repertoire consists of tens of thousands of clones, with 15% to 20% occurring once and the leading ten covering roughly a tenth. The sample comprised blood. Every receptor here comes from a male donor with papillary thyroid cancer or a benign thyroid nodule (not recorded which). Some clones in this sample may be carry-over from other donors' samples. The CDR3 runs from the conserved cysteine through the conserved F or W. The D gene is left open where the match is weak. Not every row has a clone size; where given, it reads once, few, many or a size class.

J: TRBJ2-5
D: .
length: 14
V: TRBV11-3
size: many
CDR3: CASSSSGDQETQYF
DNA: TGTGCCAGCAGCTCGAGCGGAGATCAAGAGACCCAGTACTTC

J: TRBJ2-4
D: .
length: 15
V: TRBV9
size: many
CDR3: CASSDSSADKNIQYF
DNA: TGTGCCAGCAGCGACTCTAGCGCAGACAAAAACATTCAGTACTTC

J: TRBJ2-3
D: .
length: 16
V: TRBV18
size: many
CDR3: CASSPSMTGITDTQYF
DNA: TGTGCCAGCTCACCATCCATGACGGGGATCACAGATACGCAGTATTTT

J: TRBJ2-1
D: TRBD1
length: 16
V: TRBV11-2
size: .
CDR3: CASSRYRGPNYNEQFF
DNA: TGTGCCAGCAGCAGATACAGGGGGCCAAACTACAATGAGCAGTTCTTC

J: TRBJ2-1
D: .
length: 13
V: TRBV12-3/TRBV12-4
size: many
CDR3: CASTRDTNNEQFF
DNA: TGTGCCAGCACCCGGGACACAAACAATGAGCAGTTCTTC

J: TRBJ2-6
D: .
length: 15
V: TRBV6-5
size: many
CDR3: CASSYTGPGANVLTF
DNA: TGTGCCAGCAGTTACACGGGTCCCGGGGCCAACGTCCTGACTTTC

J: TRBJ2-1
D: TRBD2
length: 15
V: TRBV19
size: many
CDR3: CASTLSGGAYNEQFF
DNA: TGTGCCAGTACCCTAAGCGGGGGGGCGTACAATGAGCAGTTCTTC

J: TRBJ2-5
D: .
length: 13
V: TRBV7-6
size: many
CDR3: CASSLWGQETQYF
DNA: TGTGCCAGCAGCTTATGGGGCCAAGAGACCCAGTACTTC

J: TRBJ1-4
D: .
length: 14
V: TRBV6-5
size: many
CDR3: CASSYGRSSEKLFF
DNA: TGTGCCAGCAGTTACGGCAGGTCAAGCGAAAAACTGTTTTTT

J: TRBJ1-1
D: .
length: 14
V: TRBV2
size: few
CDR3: CSINPTSGGTEAFF
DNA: TGTTCCATCAACCCCACAAGCGGTGGTACTGAAGCTTTCTTT

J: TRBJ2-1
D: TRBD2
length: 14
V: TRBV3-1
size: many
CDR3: CASSHGLAGGPQFF
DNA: TGTGCCAGCAGCCACGGACTAGCGGGGGGGCCACAGTTCTTC

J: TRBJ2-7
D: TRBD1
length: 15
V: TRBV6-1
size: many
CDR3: CASSWGDRRTYEQYF
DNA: TGTGCCAGCAGTTGGGGGGACAGGAGAACCTACGAGCAGTACTTC

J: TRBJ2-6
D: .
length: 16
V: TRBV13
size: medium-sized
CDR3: CASSLGRDSGANVLTF
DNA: TGTGCCAGCAGCTTAGGCAGGGACTCTGGGGCCAACGTCCTGACTTTC

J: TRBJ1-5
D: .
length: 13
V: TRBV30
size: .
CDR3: CASGTANNQPQHF
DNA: TGTGCCAGCGGGACCGCTAACAATCAGCCCCAGCATTTT

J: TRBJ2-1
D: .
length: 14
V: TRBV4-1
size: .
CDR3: CASSHTGAYNEQFF
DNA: TGCGCCAGCAGCCATACGGGAGCATACAATGAGCAGTTCTTC

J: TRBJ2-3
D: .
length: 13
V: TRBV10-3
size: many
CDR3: CAISDDRGDTQYF
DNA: TGTGCCATCAGTGACGACCGAGGTGATACGCAGTATTTT

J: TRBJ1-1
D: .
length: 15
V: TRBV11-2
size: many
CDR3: CASSSSTVVNTEAFF
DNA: TGTGCCAGCAGCTCGTCGACCGTAGTTAACACTGAAGCTTTCTTT

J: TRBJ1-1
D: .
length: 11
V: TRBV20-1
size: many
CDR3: CSARDTFGAFF
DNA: TGCAGTGCTAGAGATACCTTCGGAGCTTTCTTT

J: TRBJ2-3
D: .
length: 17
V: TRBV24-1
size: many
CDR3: CATSERVRGSSTDTQYF
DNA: TGTGCCACCAGTGAACGGGTTAGGGGGTCTAGCACAGATACGCAGTATTTT

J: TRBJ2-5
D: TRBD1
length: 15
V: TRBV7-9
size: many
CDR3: CASSFAGTATKTQYF
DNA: TGTGCCAGCAGCTTTGCCGGGACAGCTACAAAGACCCAGTACTTC

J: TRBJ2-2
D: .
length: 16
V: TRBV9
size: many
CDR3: CASSSPTDGNTGELFF
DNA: TGTGCCAGCAGCTCCCCGACAGATGGTAACACCGGGGAGCTGTTTTTT

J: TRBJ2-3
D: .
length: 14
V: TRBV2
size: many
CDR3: CASSERQGTDTQYF
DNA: TGTGCCAGCAGTGAACGACAGGGCACAGATACGCAGTATTTT

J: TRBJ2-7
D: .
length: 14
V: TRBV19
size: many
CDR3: CASSISSRSYEQYF
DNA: TGTGCCAGTAGTATCAGCTCGAGGTCCTACGAGCAGTACTTC

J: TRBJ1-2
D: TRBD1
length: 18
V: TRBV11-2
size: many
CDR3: CASSFTGTGGNRGYGYTF
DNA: TGTGCCAGCAGCTTTACAGGGACAGGGGGCAATCGTGGCTATGGCTACACCTTC

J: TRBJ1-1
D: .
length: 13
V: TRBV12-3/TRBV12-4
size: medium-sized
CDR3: CASSRGGVTEAFF
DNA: TGTGCCAGCAGCCGGGGGGGCGTGACTGAAGCTTTCTTT

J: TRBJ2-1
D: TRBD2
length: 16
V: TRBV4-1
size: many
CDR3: CASSQEWSSGYNEQFF
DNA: TGCGCCAGCAGCCAAGAATGGTCTAGCGGATACAATGAGCAGTTCTTC

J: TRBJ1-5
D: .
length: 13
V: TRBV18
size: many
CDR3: CASSPRGDQPQHF
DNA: TGTGCCAGCTCACCACGAGGGGATCAGCCCCAGCATTTT

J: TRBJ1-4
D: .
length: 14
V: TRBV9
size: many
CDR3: CASSPQTTNEKLFF
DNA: TGTGCCAGCAGCCCCCAGACAACTAATGAAAAACTGTTTTTT

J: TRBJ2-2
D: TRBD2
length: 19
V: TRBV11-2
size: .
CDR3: CASSFGTSGRAANTGELFF
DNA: TGTGCCAGCAGCTTCGGGACTAGCGGGAGGGCCGCGAACACCGGGGAGCTGTTTTTT

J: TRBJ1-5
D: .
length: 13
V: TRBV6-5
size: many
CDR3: CASSYLRGQPQHF
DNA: TGTGCCAGCAGTTACTTAAGGGGCCAGCCCCAGCATTTT

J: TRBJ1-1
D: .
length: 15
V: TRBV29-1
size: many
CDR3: CSVSRRQNINTEAFF
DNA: TGCAGCGTTAGTAGACGACAGAATATCAACACTGAAGCTTTCTTT

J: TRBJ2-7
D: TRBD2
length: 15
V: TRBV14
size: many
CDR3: CASSQDLAGGREQYF
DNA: TGTGCCAGCAGCCAAGATCTAGCGGGGGGGCGAGAGCAGTACTTC

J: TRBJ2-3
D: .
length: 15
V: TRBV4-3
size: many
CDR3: CASSQEGDTTDTQYF
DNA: TGCGCCAGCAGCCAAGAGGGGGACACCACAGATACGCAGTATTTT

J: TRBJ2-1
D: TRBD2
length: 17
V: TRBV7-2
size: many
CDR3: CASSYTGTSGRANEQFF
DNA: TGTGCCAGCAGCTATACCGGGACTAGCGGGAGGGCCAATGAGCAGTTCTTC

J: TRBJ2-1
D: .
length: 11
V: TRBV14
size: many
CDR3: CASSVENEQFF
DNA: TGTGCCAGCAGTGTGGAGAATGAGCAGTTCTTC

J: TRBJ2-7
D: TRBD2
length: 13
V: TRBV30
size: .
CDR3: CAWVASGTYEQYF
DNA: TGTGCCTGGGTGGCTAGCGGAACCTACGAGCAGTACTTC

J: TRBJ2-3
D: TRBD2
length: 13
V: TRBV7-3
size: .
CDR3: CASSSMGGDTQYF
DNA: TGTGCCAGCAGCTCCATGGGAGGGGATACGCAGTATTTT

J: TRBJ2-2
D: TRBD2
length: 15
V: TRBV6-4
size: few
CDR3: CASSPSGTDTGELFF
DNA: TGTGCCAGCAGTCCTAGCGGGACGGACACCGGGGAGCTGTTTTTT

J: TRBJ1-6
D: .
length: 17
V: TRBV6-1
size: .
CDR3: CASSESWAGGSNSPLHF
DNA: TGTGCCAGCAGTGAAAGCTGGGCGGGGGGCTCAAACTCACCCCTCCACTTT

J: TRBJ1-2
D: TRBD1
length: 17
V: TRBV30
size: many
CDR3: CAWSNLAETGGSYGYTF
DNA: TGTGCCTGGAGTAACCTTGCGGAGACAGGGGGGAGTTATGGCTACACCTTC

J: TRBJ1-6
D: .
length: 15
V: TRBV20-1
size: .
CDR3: CSAKGVQLCDSPLHF
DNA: TGCAGTGCTAAAGGAGTCCAATTGTGTGATTCACCCCTCCACTTT

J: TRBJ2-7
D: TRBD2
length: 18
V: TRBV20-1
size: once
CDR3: CSALRIGTSGRTTYEQYF
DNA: TGCAGTGCCTTACGAATCGGGACTAGCGGGAGGACCACCTACGAGCAGTACTTC

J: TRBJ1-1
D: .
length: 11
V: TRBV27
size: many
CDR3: CASGTATEAFF
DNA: TGTGCCAGCGGTACAGCCACTGAAGCTTTCTTT

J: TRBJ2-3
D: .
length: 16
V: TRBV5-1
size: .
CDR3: CASSLEQALRTDTQYF
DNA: TGCGCCAGCAGCTTGGAGCAGGCCCTTAGGACAGATACGCAGTATTTT

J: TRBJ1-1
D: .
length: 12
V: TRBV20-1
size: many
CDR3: CSAPDRGSEAFF
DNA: TGCAGTGCCCCGGACAGAGGCTCTGAAGCTTTCTTT

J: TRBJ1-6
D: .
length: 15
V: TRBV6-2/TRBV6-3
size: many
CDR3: CASSYSSDSYSPLHF
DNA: TGTGCCAGCAGTTACTCATCGGACAGCTATTCACCCCTCCATTTT

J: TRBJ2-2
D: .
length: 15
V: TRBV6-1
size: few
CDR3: CASSVEWMGSGELFF
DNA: TGTGCCAGTAGTGTAGAGTGGATGGGTTCCGGGGAGCTGTTTTTT

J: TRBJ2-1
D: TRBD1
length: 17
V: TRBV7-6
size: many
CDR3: CASSPHPGQGRGNEQFF
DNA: TGTGCCAGCAGCCCCCATCCGGGACAGGGCAGGGGCAATGAGCAGTTCTTC

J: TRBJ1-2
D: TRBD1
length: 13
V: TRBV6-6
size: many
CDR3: CASSYDRAYGYTF
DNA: TGTGCCAGCAGTTACGACAGGGCCTATGGCTACACCTTC

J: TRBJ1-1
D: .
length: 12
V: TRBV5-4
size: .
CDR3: CAGGGVNTEAFF
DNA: TGTGCCGGAGGGGGTGTGAACACTGAAGCTTTCTTT

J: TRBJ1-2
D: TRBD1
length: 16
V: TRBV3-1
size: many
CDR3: CASSHHGQGSDYGYTF
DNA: TGTGCCAGCAGCCACCATGGACAGGGTAGTGACTATGGCTACACCTTC

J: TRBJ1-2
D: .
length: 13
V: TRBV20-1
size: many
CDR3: CSASAGALYGYTF
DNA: TGCAGTGCTAGTGCAGGGGCCCTCTATGGCTACACCTTC

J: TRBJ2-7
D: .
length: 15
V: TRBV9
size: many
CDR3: CASSAALGPTYEQYF
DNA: TGTGCCAGCAGCGCCGCCCTAGGGCCGACCTACGAGCAGTACTTC

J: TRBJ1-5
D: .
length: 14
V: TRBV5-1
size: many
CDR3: CASSLEGSNQPQHF
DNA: TGCGCCAGCAGCTTGGAAGGGTCGAATCAGCCCCAGCATTTT

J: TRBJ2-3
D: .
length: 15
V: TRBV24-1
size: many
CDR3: CATSDPTPGTDTQYF
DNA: TGTGCCACCAGTGATCCAACCCCGGGCACAGATACGCAGTATTTT